Each of the 28 T cell receptor beta chains below was sequenced from the same sample in a study of tumor and adjacent non-tumor tissue in lung cancer. No cell sorting was done before RNA was extracted from the tissue. The normal lung tissue was taken more than 3 cm from the tumor edge. Three rounds of nested PCR, following a modified ARM-PCR protocol, produced the TCRbeta library. TCRdb redid the calling of the multiplex PCR reads with MiXCR, one entry per CDR3 protein. The table shows about 80,000 distinct CDR3 sequences, with roughly 80% occurring only once. Sequencing used distant non-tumor lung tissue. These TCRs come from a man aged 55 to 69 with non-small cell lung cancer.

The V gene is TRBV5-4, the J gene TRBJ2-7, with D possibly being TRBD1 (5 bases). Deletions cut 5 bases from V and 2 bases from J, with 14 bases between. The CDR3 has 14 amino acids. Germline V gives CDR1 SGHNT, CDR2 YYREEE (reference sequence). The CDR3 DNA sequence: TGTGCCAGCAGTTTATCGGAAGGGGCCTACGAGCAGTACTTC. Translating it yields CASSLSEGAYEQYF.

A remark on this clonotype: At one end the junction does not follow the germline gene, possibly because of a read error. The rearrangement joins TRBV20-1 to TRBJ2-5; 7 bases are a match to TRBD2. The length of the CDR3 is 13 residues. Germline V gene sequence: CDR1 DFQATT, CDR2 SNEGSKA (reference sequence). The CDR3 here is CSVSITAGEIQYF. The CDR3 nucleotides are TGCAGTGTTAGTATAACGGCGGGGGAGATCCAGTACTTC.

As concerns this clonotype: Germline is not matched at one junction end, which may reflect a read error. The V gene is TRBV11-2, the J gene TRBJ2-5; D gene uncertain. Germline V gives CDR1 SGHAT, CDR2 FQNNGV. The CDR3 loop spans 13 amino acids. As DNA, the CDR3 is TGTGTCAGCAGCTCTACAAGGAAACAGACCCAGTACTTC. It encodes CVSSSTRKQTQYF.

This clonotype appeared once. Sequence at one end of the junction differs from germline and may be a read error. The rearrangement uses TRBV20-1 and TRBJ2-5; TRBD2 might be the D (5 bases). There are 13 residues in the CDR3. CDR1 is DFQATT, CDR2 SNEGSKA, per germline (reference sequence). In DNA form, the CDR3 reads TGCAGTTCTAGTCGGACGGGGCAAGAGACCCAGTACTTC. This codes for CSSSRTGQETQYF.

In regard to this clonotype: One junction end does not reproduce the germline sequence, and a read error may be involved. CDR3 DNA: TGTGCCAGTAACTTAGGAGGGGACAATAATGCACCCCTCCACTTT. It translates to CASNLGGDNNAPLHF. This chain links TRBV11-2 with TRBJ1-6; tentative D call: TRBD1 (6 bases). Germline V gene sequence: CDR1 SGHAT, CDR2 FQNNGV. The CDR3 is 15 amino acids.

Comment on this clonotype: Given a much more abundant clone one base away, this may be a read error. The V call is TRBV6-8, the J call TRBJ2-4; 8 bases map to TRBD2. This CDR3 is built from 13 residues. Germline CDR1 and CDR2: MNHGY and SAAAGT. CDR3 nucleotide sequence: TGTGCCAGCAGTAATAGCGGGACTAACAATCAGTACTTC. It codes for CASSNSGTNNQYF.

As concerns this clonotype: One end of the junction does not line up with germline, which may come from a read error. The rearrangement uses TRBV11-2 and TRBJ2-6, with D uncertain. This CDR3 has 14 amino acids. CDR1 is SGHAT and CDR2 is FQNNGV in the germline V gene. CDR3 loop: CASSLISGVNVLTF. The CDR3 DNA is TGCGCCAGCAGTCTTATTTCTGGGGTCAACGTCCTGACTTTC.

Details on this clonotype: No conserved phenylalanine or tryptophan is present at the end of the CDR3, so a read error is the likely explanation. The chain links TRBV6-2 or TRBV6-3 to TRBJ1-1, with TRBD1 matching over 8 bases. CDR1 is MNHEY, CDR2 SVGEGT, per germline. The CDR3 is 14 residues long. The CDR3 DNA reads as TGTGTCAGCAGTACAGGGGGGCGATGGAATGAAGCTTTCATT. This translates into CVSSTGGRWNEAFI.

Of note for this clonotype: The junction departs from germline at one end; a sequencing error may be responsible. The V gene is TRBV11-3, the J gene TRBJ2-3, with D possibly TRBD1 on 7 matching bases. The CDR3 extends over 15 amino acids. The V gene's germline CDR1 is SGHNT and CDR2 YENEEA. The CDR3 loop is CASSLALGGGDTLYF. CDR3 coding DNA: TGTGCCAGCAGCCTCGCTTTAGGGGGCGGGGATACGCTGTATTTT.

Points on this clonotype: A much larger clone differs by one base, so this may be a read error. V is TRBV20-1 and J is TRBJ2-3; tentatively, D is TRBD2 (5 bases). From germline, CDR1 is DFQATT and CDR2 SNEGSKA (reference sequence). The CDR3 extends over 14 amino acids. Deletions cut 5 bases from V and 6 bases from J, with 18 bases between. CDR3 residues: CSASRLADPDTQYF. CDR3 DNA sequence: TGCAGTGCTTCTCGGCTAGCCGACCCCGATACGCAGTATTTT.

This clonotype was counted between two and nine times. This may arise from a read error, as a much more abundant clone is one base away. The V gene is TRBV12-3 or TRBV12-4, the J gene TRBJ2-5; 10 bases align to TRBD1. Trimming cost V 8 bases and J 5 bases; bases outside gene matches: 5. The CDR3 sequence is 13 residues long. The CDR3 nucleotides are TGTGCCAGCGGTGACAGGGGGCAGGAGACCCAGTACTTC. Translation: CASGDRGQETQYF.

Points on this clonotype: As the CDR3 is not closed by the conserved phenylalanine or tryptophan, this likely results from a read error. The gene calls are TRBV12-3 or TRBV12-4 and TRBJ2-2; weak D call: TRBD1 (7 bases). This CDR3 has 15 amino acids. CDR3 loop: CASSLRQGGIGELFY. CDR3 sequence (DNA): TGTGCCAGCAGTTTAAGGCAGGGGGGAATCGGGGAACTGTTTTAT.

As to this clonotype: Germline and junction disagree at one end, which may indicate a read error. This chain connects TRBV4-3 to TRBJ2-6, with D possibly being TRBD1 or TRBD2 (5 bases each). Per the germline V gene, CDR1 is LGHNA and CDR2 is YSLEER. CDR3 length equals 16 residues. The CDR3 bases are TGCCCCAGGAGCCAAGATGCGGTGTCCGGGGCCAGCGTCCTGACTTTC. Translating it yields CPRSQDAVSGASVLTF.

Regarding this clonotype: One end of the junction is discordant with germline, which a read error may explain. The chain combines TRBV5-1 with TRBJ1-5; perhaps TRBD1 as D (5 bases). From germline, CDR1 is SGHRS and CDR2 YFSETQ. CDR3 length: 16 amino acids. CDR3 sequence (DNA): TGCGCCAGCACCTTGGCCGTCAGGGCTAGCAATCAGCCCCAGCATTTT. Its protein is CASTLAVRASNQPQHF.

For this clonotype: Possible read error: a much larger clone is one base away. The J gene is TRBJ2-3, the V gene TRBV10-1, with D maybe TRBD1 (5 bases). TRBJ1-5 explains the end of the DNA better; the J call may be wrong. The CDR3 runs 13 residues. CDR1 is WNHNN and CDR2 is SYGVQD in the germline V gene (reference sequence). CDR3 sequence: CASSGPGGRTQHF. DNA of the CDR3: TGCGCCAGCAGTGGACCGGGGGGTCGTACGCAGCATTTT.

This rearrangement joins TRBV6-1 to TRBJ2-7; D is uncertain. CDR1 is MNHNS, CDR2 SASEGT, per germline. V dropped 6 bases and J dropped 12 bases, with 18 bases sitting between them. The CDR3 has 12 residues. In DNA, the CDR3 is TGTGCCAGCAGAGACACTCCGATGGAGATGTACTTC. This translates into CASRDTPMEMYF.

The CDR3 region has the DNA TGTGCCAGCAGCTTTCCCAGCGGGGTGGCACATACGCAGCATTTT. It is translated as CASSFPSGVAHTQHF. The rearrangement joins TRBV11-2 to TRBJ2-3; D gene ambiguous. The J call could be wrong; TRBJ1-5 is a better fit for the DNA end. Looked up from germline, CDR1 is SGHAT and CDR2 is FQNNGV. CDR3 length: 15 amino acids.

A note on this clonotype: Sequence at one end of the junction differs from germline and may be a read error. V and J are TRBV20-1 and TRBJ2-1, with a possible D match to TRBD2 (5 bases). Germline V gene data show CDR1 as DFQATT and CDR2 as SNEGSKA (reference sequence). The CDR3 has 14 residues. Here the CDR3 DNA reads TGCAGTGCTAGCCCCTGGCGGGTAGTCAATGAGCAGTCCTTC. This sequence encodes CSASPWRVVNEQSF.

This clonotype was seen more than once but under ten times. The gene calls are TRBV7-9 and TRBJ2-3; D not certain. CDR1 is SEHNR and CDR2 is FQNEAQ in the germline V gene (reference sequence). CDR3 length: 12 residues. V lost 4 bases and J 1 base, leaving 3 bases between the germline ends. The CDR3 loop is CASSWGTDTQYF. CDR3 coding DNA: TGTGCCAGCAGCTGGGGCACAGATACGCAGTATTTT. Together with reference TRBV7-9 and TRBJ2-3, the CDR3 gives the full variable domain: DTGVSQNPRHKITKRGQNVTFRCDPISEHNRLYWYRQTLGQGPEFLTYFQNEAQLEKSRLLSDRFSAERPKGSFSTLEIQRTEQGDSAMYLCASSWGTDTQYFGPGTRLTVL.

This clonotype came up once. The chain recombines TRBV4-2 with TRBJ2-2; 13 nucleotides match TRBD2. The CDR3 covers 18 residues. The germline V gene has CDR1 LGHNA and CDR2 YNFKEQ. In DNA, the CDR3 is TGTACCAACAACCAAGAAACTAGCGGGAGGGTGAACACCGGGGAGCTGTTTTTT. It yields the protein CTNNQETSGRVNTGELFF.

About this clonotype: The DNA is omitted, as the CDR3 cannot be located on it reliably, and the CDR3 follows TCRdb's listing. V is TRBV11-2 and J is TRBJ1-1; no check of the table's D call, TRBD1, against the DNA was made. The CDR3 totals 14 residues, both ends included. The V gene's germline CDR1 is SGHAT and CDR2 FQNNGV. CDR3 region: CVSSLVGKGTEDFF.

About this clonotype: No conserved phenylalanine or tryptophan ends this CDR3, so it is likely a read error. The chain carries TRBV6-2 or TRBV6-3 and TRBJ2-2, with D possibly called TRBD1 or TRBD2 (5 bases each). Germline CDR1 is MNHEY and CDR2 is SVGEGT. The CDR3 has 14 amino acids. Trimming took off 9 bases at V and 9 bases at J, with 20 bases between the two ends. Here the CDR3 DNA reads TGTGCCAGTTCTATCGGGACGATTTTTTGGGAGCTGTTTTTA. Translating gives CASSIGTIFWELFL.

Comment on this clonotype: The junction and the germline gene differ at one end; a read error may be behind it. This chain uses TRBV20-1 with TRBJ2-1, with TRBD2 identical over 9 bases. This CDR3 comprises 15 residues. Germline V CDR1 and CDR2: DFQATT, SNEGSKA (reference sequence). In DNA form, the CDR3 reads TGCACTGCTAGAACTGAGCGGGGGGTCTACAATGGGCAGTTCTTC. Translated: CTARTERGVYNGQFF.

About this clonotype itself: A read error is possible here, since a much larger clone lies one base away. The genes are TRBV20-1 and TRBJ2-7, with D possibly TRBD1 on 6 matching bases. The CDR3 extends over 13 amino acids. Germline assignment: CDR1 DFQATT and CDR2 SNEGSKA (reference sequence). The V end was cut by 7 bases, the J end by 6 bases, with 19 bases between. The CDR3 nucleotides are TGCAGTGTCGCCGGGGCAGGGGATTTCGAGCAGTACTTC. Amino acids: CSVAGAGDFEQYF.

The chain recombines TRBV20-1 with TRBJ2-7, with 11 nucleotides matching TRBD2. Trimming took 1 base from V and 10 from J; bases not matched to a gene: 9. The germline V gene encodes CDR1 DFQATT and CDR2 SNEGSKA (reference sequence). The CDR3 runs to 14 residues. The CDR3 sequence is CSARVAGGPEDQYF. The CDR3 DNA is TGCAGTGCTAGAGTAGCGGGAGGGCCCGAGGATCAGTACTTC.

This clonotype was recorded once. The genes are TRBV4-2 and TRBJ1-2; the D gene is possibly TRBD1 (5 bases). The V gene's germline CDR1 is LGHNA and CDR2 YNFKEQ. V dropped 9 bases and J dropped 6 bases, with 26 bases sitting between them. The CDR3 is 16 residues long. CDR3 sequence: CARSSPAGTEGDGYTF. CDR3 DNA sequence: TGTGCCAGGAGCTCCCCTGCGGGGACGGAAGGGGATGGCTACACCTTC.

On this clonotype itself: A read error may account for a junction end that differs from germline. The genes are TRBV11-3 and TRBJ1-1; D is unresolved. Germline V gene data show CDR1 as SGHNT and CDR2 as YENEEA. CDR3 size: 14 residues. The CDR3: CASSSHGRRTGAFF. In nucleotides, the CDR3 is TGTGCCAGCAGTTCGCACGGACGGCGGACTGGAGCTTTCTTT. Combining the CDR3 with reference TRBV11-3 and TRBJ1-1 gives the whole variable domain EAGVVQSPRYKIIEKKQPVAFWCNPISGHNTLYWYLQNLGQGPELLIRYENEEAVDDSQLPKDRFSAERLKGVDSTLKIQPAELGDSAVYLCASSSHGRRTGAFFGQGTRLTVV.

This clonotype was observed at least ten times. The chain carries TRBV10-1 and TRBJ2-7, with no clear D. The V gene lost 4 bases and the J gene lost 5 bases, with 12 bases spanning the gap. Germline CDR1 WNHNN, CDR2 SYGVQD (reference sequence). There are 13 residues in the CDR3. The DNA of the CDR3 is TGCGCCAGCAGTGTAGAGCTGACGGACGAGCAGTACTTC. This encodes CASSVELTDEQYF.